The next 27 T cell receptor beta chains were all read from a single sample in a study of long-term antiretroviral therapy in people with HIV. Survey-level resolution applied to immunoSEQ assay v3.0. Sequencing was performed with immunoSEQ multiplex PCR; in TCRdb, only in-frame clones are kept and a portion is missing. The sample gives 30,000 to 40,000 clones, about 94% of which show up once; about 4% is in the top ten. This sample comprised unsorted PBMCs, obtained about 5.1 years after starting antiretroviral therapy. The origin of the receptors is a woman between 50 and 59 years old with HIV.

The CDR3 nucleotides are TGTGCCAGCAGCTTGGTCGCGGGAACCCCAACAGATACGCAGTATTTT. This encodes CASSLVAGTPTDTQYF. The rearrangement uses TRBV5-4 and TRBJ2-3; weak D call: TRBD2 (6 bases). Trimming cost V 0 bases and J 3 bases, with 14 bases left between them. Germline V gene data show CDR1 as SGHNT and CDR2 as YYREEE (reference sequence). The CDR3 totals 16 residues.

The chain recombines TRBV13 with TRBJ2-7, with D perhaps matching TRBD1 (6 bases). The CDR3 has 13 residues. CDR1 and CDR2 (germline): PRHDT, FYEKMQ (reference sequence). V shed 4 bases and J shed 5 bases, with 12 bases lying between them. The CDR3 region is CASSSTQGNEQYF. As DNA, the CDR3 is TGTGCCAGCAGCTCGACACAGGGCAACGAGCAGTACTTC.

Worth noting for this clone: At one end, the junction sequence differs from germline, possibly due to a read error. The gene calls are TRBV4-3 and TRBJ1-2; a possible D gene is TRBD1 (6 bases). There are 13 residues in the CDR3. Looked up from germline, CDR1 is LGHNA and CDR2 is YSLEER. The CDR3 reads CASSQPGQQRATF. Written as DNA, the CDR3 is TGCGCCAGCAGCCAACCCGGACAGCAGCGAGCTACATTC.

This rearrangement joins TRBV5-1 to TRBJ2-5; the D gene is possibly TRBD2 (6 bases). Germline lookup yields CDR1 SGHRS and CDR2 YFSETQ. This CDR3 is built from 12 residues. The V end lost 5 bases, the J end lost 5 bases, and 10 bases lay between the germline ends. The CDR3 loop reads CASSSGVETQYF. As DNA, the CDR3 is TGCGCCAGCAGTTCGGGGGTCGAGACCCAGTACTTC.

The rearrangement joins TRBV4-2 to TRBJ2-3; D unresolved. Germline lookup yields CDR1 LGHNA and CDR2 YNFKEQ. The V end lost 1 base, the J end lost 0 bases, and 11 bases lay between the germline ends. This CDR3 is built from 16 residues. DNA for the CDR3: TGTGCCAGCAGCCAAGTAACAGACACTAGCACAGATACGCAGTATTTT. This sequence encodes CASSQVTDTSTDTQYF.

The CDR3 region is CASMPSTEAFF. CDR3 sequence (DNA): TGTGCCAGCATGCCGAGCACTGAAGCTTTCTTT. The chain recombines TRBV13 with TRBJ1-1, with D uncertain. The CDR3 has 11 residues. CDR1 is PRHDT, CDR2 FYEKMQ, per germline (reference sequence). Trimming removed 7 bases at V and 4 bases at J, with 7 bases between.

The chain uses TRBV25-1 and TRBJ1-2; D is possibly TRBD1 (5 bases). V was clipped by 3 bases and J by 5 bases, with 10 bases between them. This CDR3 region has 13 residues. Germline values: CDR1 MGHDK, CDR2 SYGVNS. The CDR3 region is CASSEGGPYGYTF. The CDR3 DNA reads TGTGCCAGCAGTGAGGGGGGTCCATATGGCTACACCTTC.

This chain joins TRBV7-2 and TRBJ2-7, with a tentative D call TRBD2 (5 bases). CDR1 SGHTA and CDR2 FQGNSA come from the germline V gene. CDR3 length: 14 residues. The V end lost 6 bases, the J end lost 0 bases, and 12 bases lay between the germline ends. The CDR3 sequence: CASRTGLYSYEQYF. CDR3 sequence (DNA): TGTGCCAGCAGGACCGGACTTTACTCCTACGAGCAGTACTTC.

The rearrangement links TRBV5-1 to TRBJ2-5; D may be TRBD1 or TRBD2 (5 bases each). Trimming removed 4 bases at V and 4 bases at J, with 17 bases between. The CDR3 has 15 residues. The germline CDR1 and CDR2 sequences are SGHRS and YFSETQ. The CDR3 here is CASSHWGSGAETQYF. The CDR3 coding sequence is TGCGCCAGCAGCCATTGGGGGTCCGGGGCAGAGACCCAGTACTTC. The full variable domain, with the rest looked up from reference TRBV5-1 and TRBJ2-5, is KAGVTQTPRYLIKTRGQQVTLSCSPISGHRSVSWYQQTPGQGLQFLFEYFSETQRNKGNFPGRFSGRQFSNSRSEMNVSTLELGDSALYLCASSHWGSGAETQYFGPGTRLLVL.

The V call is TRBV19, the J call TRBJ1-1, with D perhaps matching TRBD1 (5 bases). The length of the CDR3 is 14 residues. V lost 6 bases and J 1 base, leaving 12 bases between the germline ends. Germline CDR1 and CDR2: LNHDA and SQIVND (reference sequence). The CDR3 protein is CASRSGSWNTEAFF. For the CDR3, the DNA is TGTGCCAGTAGGTCAGGGAGCTGGAACACTGAAGCTTTCTTT.

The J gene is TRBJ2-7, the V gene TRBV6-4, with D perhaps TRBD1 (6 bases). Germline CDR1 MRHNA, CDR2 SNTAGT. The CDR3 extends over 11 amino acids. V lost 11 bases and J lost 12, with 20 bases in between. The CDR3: CAPSSWGPSYF. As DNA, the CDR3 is TGTGCCCCCTCTTCGTGGGGGCCGTCGTACTTC.

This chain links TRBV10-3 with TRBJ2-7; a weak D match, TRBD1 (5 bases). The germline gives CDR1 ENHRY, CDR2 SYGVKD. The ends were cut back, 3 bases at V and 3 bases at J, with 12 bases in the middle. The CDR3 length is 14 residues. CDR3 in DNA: TGTGCCATCAGTGAAGGTGGGGCCCTCTACGAGCAGTACTTC. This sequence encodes CAISEGGALYEQYF.

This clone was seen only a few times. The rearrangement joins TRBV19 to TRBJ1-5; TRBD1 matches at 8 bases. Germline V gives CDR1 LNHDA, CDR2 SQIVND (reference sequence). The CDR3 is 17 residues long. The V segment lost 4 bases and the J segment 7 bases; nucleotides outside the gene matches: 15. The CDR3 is CASSTDFRQGRGQPQHF. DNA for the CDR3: TGTGCCAGTAGTACCGATTTTAGACAGGGGCGAGGGCAGCCCCAGCATTTT. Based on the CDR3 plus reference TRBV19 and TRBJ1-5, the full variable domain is DGGITQSPKYLFRKEGQNVTLSCEQNLNHDAMYWYRQDPGQGLRLIYYSQIVNDFQKGDIAEGYSVSREKKESFPLTVTSAQKNPTAFYLCASSTDFRQGRGQPQHFGDGTRLSIL.

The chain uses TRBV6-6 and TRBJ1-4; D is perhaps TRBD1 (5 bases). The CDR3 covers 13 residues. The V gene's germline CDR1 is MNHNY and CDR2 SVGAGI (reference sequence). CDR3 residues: CAGARGREEKLFF. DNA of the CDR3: TGTGCTGGAGCCCGGGGGAGAGAGGAAAAACTGTTTTTT.

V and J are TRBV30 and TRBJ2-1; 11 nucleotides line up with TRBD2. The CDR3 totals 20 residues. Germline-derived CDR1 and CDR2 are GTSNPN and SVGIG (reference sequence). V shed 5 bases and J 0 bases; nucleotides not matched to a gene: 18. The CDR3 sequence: CAWGGGWTSGRESSYNEQFF. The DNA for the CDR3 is TGTGCCTGGGGCGGGGGTTGGACTAGCGGGCGCGAGAGCTCCTACAATGAGCAGTTCTTC.

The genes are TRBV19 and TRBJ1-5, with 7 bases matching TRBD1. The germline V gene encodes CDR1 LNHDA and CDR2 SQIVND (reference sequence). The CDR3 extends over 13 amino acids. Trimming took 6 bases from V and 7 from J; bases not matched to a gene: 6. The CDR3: CASSLDREQPQHF. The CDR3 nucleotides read TGTGCCAGTAGCTTAGACAGGGAACAGCCCCAGCATTTT.

The CDR3 reads CAAQGVYEQYF. CDR3 coding DNA: TGTGCCGCACAGGGGGTCTACGAGCAGTACTTC. The genes are TRBV25-1 and TRBJ2-7; 8 bases are a match to TRBD1. Germline V CDR1 and CDR2: MGHDK, SYGVNS. The V segment lost 11 bases and the J segment 3 bases; nucleotides outside the gene matches: 3. The CDR3 length is 11 residues.

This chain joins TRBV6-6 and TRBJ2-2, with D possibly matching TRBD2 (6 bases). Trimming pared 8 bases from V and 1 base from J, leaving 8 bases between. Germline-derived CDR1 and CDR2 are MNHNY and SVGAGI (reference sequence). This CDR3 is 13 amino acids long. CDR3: CASREKNTGELFF. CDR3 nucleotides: TGTGCCAGCCGGGAGAAGAACACCGGGGAGCTGTTTTTT.

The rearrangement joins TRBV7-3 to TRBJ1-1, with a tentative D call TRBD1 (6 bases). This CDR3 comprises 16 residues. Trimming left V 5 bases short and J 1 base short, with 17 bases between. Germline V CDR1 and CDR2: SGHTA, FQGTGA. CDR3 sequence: CASSRAGASTNTEAFF. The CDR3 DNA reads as TGTGCCAGCAGCCGGGCGGGGGCTTCAACGAACACTGAAGCTTTCTTT. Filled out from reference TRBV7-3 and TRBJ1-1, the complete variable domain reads GAGVSQTPSNKVTEKGKYVELRCDPISGHTALYWYRQSLGQGPEFLIYFQGTGAADDSGLPNDRFFAVRPEGSVSTLKIQRTERGDSAVYLCASSRAGASTNTEAFFGQGTRLTVV.

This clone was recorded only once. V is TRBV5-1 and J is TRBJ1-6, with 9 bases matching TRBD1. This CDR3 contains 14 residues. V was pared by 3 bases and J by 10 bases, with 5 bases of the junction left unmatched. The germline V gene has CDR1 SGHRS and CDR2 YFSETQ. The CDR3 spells CASSSGTGTSPLHF. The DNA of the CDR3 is TGCGCCAGCAGCTCCGGGACAGGGACCTCACCCCTCCACTTT. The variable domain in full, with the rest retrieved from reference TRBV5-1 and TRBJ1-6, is KAGVTQTPRYLIKTRGQQVTLSCSPISGHRSVSWYQQTPGQGLQFLFEYFSETQRNKGNFPGRFSGRQFSNSRSEMNVSTLELGDSALYLCASSSGTGTSPLHFGNGTRLTVT.

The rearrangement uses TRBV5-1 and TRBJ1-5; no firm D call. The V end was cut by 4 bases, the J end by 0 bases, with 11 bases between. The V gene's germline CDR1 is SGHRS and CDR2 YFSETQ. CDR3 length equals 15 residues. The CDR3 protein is CASSNLVTSNQPQHF. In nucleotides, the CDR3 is TGCGCCAGCAGCAATTTAGTTACTAGCAATCAGCCCCAGCATTTT.

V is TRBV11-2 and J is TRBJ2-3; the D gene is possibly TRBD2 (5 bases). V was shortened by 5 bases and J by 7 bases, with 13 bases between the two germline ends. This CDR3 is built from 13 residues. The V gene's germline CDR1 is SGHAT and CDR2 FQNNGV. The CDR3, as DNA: TGTGCCAGCAGCCCCAGGCCCGGGAATACGCAGTATTTT. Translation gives CASSPRPGNTQYF.

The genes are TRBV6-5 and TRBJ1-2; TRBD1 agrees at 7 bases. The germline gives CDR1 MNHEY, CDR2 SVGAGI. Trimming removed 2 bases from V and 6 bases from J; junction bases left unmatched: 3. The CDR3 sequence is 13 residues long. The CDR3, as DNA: TGTGCCAGCAGTTACACAGGGGTGGATGGCTACACCTTC. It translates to CASSYTGVDGYTF.

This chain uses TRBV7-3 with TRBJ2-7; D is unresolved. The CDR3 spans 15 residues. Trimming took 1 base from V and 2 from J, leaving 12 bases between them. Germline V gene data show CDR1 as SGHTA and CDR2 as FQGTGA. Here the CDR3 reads CASSLNGGPTYEQYF. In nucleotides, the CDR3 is TGTGCCAGCAGCTTAAATGGTGGACCCACCTACGAGCAGTACTTC. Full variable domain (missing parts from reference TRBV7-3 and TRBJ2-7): GAGVSQTPSNKVTEKGKYVELRCDPISGHTALYWYRQSLGQGPEFLIYFQGTGAADDSGLPNDRFFAVRPEGSVSTLKIQRTERGDSAVYLCASSLNGGPTYEQYFGPGTRLTVT.

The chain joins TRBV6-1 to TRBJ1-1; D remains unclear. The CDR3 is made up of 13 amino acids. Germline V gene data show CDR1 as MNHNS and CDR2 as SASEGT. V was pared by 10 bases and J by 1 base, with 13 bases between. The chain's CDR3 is CATKVTRNTEAFF. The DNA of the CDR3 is TGTGCCACCAAGGTCACCCGGAACACTGAAGCTTTCTTT.

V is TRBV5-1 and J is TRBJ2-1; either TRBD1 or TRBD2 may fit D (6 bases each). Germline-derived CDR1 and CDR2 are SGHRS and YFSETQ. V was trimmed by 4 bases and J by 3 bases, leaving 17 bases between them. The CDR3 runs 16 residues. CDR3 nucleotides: TGCGCCAGCAGCATGGGGGGCCCCGCAATCTACAATGAGCAGTTCTTC. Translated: CASSMGGPAIYNEQFF.

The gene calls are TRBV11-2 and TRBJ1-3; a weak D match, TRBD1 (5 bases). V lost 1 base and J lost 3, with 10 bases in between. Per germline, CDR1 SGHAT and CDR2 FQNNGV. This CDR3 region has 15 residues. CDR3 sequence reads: CASSLVGAVGNTIYF. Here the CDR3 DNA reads TGTGCCAGCAGCTTAGTAGGGGCCGTTGGAAACACCATATATTTT.